These 5 T cell receptor beta chains came from one sample sequenced in a study of T cells in Graves' hyperthyroidism and ophthalmopathy. What was amplified from RNA transcripts were TCR beta CDR3 regions. Researchers ran a first-round RT-PCR on the TCR CDR3 using the HTBI primer set. Via MiXCR, TCRdb re-called the multiplex PCR reads, giving one row per CDR3 protein. The sample shows around 350,000 distinct CDR3 sequences, roughly 13% of them seen only once. Sequencing was carried out using blood. The receptors were sampled from a woman between 18 and 29 years old with Graves' hyperthyroidism.

The table lists this clonotype with many counts. This chain links TRBV5-1 with TRBJ2-2; 9 bases align to TRBD1. Per germline, CDR1 SGHRS and CDR2 YFSETQ. The CDR3 is made up of 15 amino acids. V shed 3 bases and J 7 bases; nucleotides not matched to a gene: 7. CDR3 amino acids: CASSSTTGGLGELFF. CDR3 DNA: TGCGCCAGCAGCTCAACAACAGGGGGCCTCGGGGAGCTGTTTTTT.

This chain joins TRBV27 and TRBJ2-1; 15 nucleotides line up with TRBD2. The V segment lost 6 bases and the J segment 4 bases; nucleotides outside the gene matches: 7. This CDR3 has 17 residues. Germline CDR1 MNHEY, CDR2 SMNVEV (reference sequence). The CDR3 region is CASSPPGLAGGYNEQFF. CDR3 coding DNA: TGTGCCAGCAGCCCGCCCGGACTAGCGGGGGGGTACAATGAGCAGTTCTTC.

This rearrangement joins TRBV28 to TRBJ1-4; D remains ambiguous. This CDR3 has 13 residues. V was cut by 6 bases and J by 8 bases, with 13 bases left in between. CDR1 and CDR2 (germline): MDHEN, SYDVKM. Here the CDR3 DNA reads TGTGCCAGCAGGTTCCGCCCTATAGAAAAACTGTTTTTT. This encodes CASRFRPIEKLFF.

This clonotype was seen a handful of times. V is TRBV9 and J is TRBJ1-1; D is possibly TRBD1 (6 bases). The CDR3 extends over 17 amino acids. Trimming removed 0 bases at V and 7 bases at J, with 22 bases between. Per germline, CDR1 SGDLS and CDR2 YYNGEE. The CDR3 sequence: CASSVVGGTGTGLEAFF. CDR3 DNA sequence: TGTGCCAGCAGCGTAGTGGGGGGAACAGGAACAGGGCTTGAAGCTTTCTTT.

This clonotype was recorded only once. This sequence joins TRBV2 and TRBJ2-7; D is unclear. The CDR3 is 11 residues long. V was clipped by 4 bases and J by 7 bases, with 8 bases between them. Germline V gene sequence: CDR1 SNHLY, CDR2 FYNNEI. This CDR3 reads CASSGTGEQYF. CDR3 DNA: TGTGCCAGCAGTGGGACGGGTGAGCAGTACTTC.